The next 25 T cell receptor beta chains were all read from a single sample in a study of molecular identifiers for immune sequencing clone quantification. TCRdb reanalysed the PCR reads using MiXCR and keeps one entry per CDR3 protein. The sample consists of 350,000 or so distinct CDR3 sequences, roughly a fifth of them appearing once. Sequencing was done on a sample of naive CD8+ T cells from blood, with Jurkat cell RNA spiked in. Specified subset: FACS-sorted CD8+CD4-CCR7+CD45RA+ naive T cells. The receptor set was obtained from a human donor in good health. Some libraries in this study had Jurkat cell RNA spiked in.

This clonotype was counted many times. The V gene is TRBV4-3, the J gene TRBJ2-7; D perhaps matches TRBD2 (5 bases). V was pared by 0 bases and J by 0 bases, with 9 bases between. The germline gives CDR1 LGHNA, CDR2 YSLEER. The CDR3 has 15 amino acids. The CDR3 DNA reads TGCGCCAGCAGCCAAGATCGGGGAGCCTCCTACGAGCAGTACTTC. Translating gives CASSQDRGASYEQYF.

This clonotype was detected a few times. CDR3 loop: CASKGRDILGSSYEQYF. The CDR3, as DNA: TGTGCCAGTAAGGGACGGGATATTCTCGGGAGCTCCTACGAGCAGTACTTC. The V gene is TRBV2, the J gene TRBJ2-7; maybe TRBD2 (6 bases). CDR1 is SNHLY, CDR2 FYNNEI, per germline. V lost 9 bases and J 0 bases, leaving 24 bases between the germline ends. The CDR3 extends over 17 amino acids.

Concerning this clonotype: This could be a read error, since a much larger clone is one nucleotide away. The chain is built from TRBV11-2 and TRBJ2-7; D tentatively fits TRBD1 or TRBD2 (5 bases each). Trimming took off 1 base at V and 4 bases at J, with 14 bases between the two ends. Germline V gene data show CDR1 as SGHAT and CDR2 as FQNNGV. CDR3 size: 15 residues. The CDR3 bases are TGTGCCAGCAGCTTAGTTCTGGGACCGAGGTACGAGCAGTACTTC. Protein sequence: CASSLVLGPRYEQYF.

This clonotype was counted ten times or more. V is TRBV29-1 and J is TRBJ2-3; D remains ambiguous. This CDR3 is built from 12 residues. The germline V gene has CDR1 SQVTM and CDR2 ANQGSEA. The V end lost 1 base, the J end lost 4 bases, and 6 bases lay between the germline ends. This CDR3 reads CSVEVAPDTQYF. For the CDR3, the DNA is TGCAGCGTTGAAGTGGCCCCAGATACGCAGTATTTT.

This clonotype has a handful of counts. The CDR3 nucleotides are TGTGCCAGCAGTGATCCACTAGCGGGATTCACAGATACGCAGTATTTT. Its protein product is CASSDPLAGFTDTQYF. This chain uses TRBV25-1 with TRBJ2-3, with 10 bases fitting TRBD2. Germline CDR1 and CDR2: MGHDK and SYGVNS. After removal of 3 bases from V and 2 bases from J, the junction contained 5 bases not matched to a gene. The CDR3 consists of 16 residues.

This clonotype was counted ten times or more. The chain carries TRBV20-1 and TRBJ2-5, with a weak D call TRBD1 (6 bases). From germline, CDR1 is DFQATT and CDR2 SNEGSKA (reference sequence). The CDR3 totals 16 residues. The V gene lost 0 bases and the J gene lost 2 bases, with 16 bases spanning the gap. The CDR3 reads CSARDPGQGIQETQYF. CDR3 sequence (DNA): TGCAGTGCTAGAGATCCTGGGCAGGGGATTCAAGAGACCCAGTACTTC.

Concerning this clonotype itself: The CDR3 ends on some other residue instead of the conserved phenylalanine or tryptophan, so this is likely a read error. The rearrangement links TRBV12-3 or TRBV12-4 to TRBJ1-2; D is unclear. The CDR3 consists of 14 residues. V lost 0 bases and J 4 bases, leaving 9 bases between the germline ends. In DNA, the CDR3 is TGTGCCAGCAGTTTAGCTCGTATCAGCTATGGCTACACCTCC. This gives the protein CASSLARISYGYTS.

Points on this clonotype: This clone may be a read error of a much larger clone one base away. J is TRBJ2-4 and V is TRBV12-3 or TRBV12-4; 7 bases are shared with TRBD1. This CDR3 has 15 residues. CDR3 DNA sequence: TGTGCCAGCAGTTCGACAGGGATAGGCAAAAACATTCAGCACTTC. Translation gives CASSSTGIGKNIQHF.

Comment on this clonotype: A much larger clone differs by one base, so this may be a read error. This rearrangement joins TRBV6-5 to TRBJ2-3; 8 nucleotides agree with TRBD1. Germline V gives CDR1 MNHEY, CDR2 SVGAGI. CDR3 length: 16 amino acids. The CDR3 loop is CASRPSDRGRTDMQYF. The CDR3 nucleotides read TGTGCCAGCAGGCCGAGTGACAGGGGTCGCACAGATATGCAGTATTTT.

The table lists this clonotype with many counts. The CDR3 DNA is TGTGCCAGCAGTTTTCATGGGAGGGAGGTACCAAAAGAGACCCAGTACTTC. As protein: CASSFHGREVPKETQYF. The rearrangement joins TRBV28 to TRBJ2-5, with TRBD2 matching over 7 bases. This CDR3 region has 17 residues. Germline CDR1 reads MDHEN; CDR2 reads SYDVKM. V was pared by 3 bases and J by 3 bases, with 13 bases of the junction left unmatched.

With respect to this clonotype: It may be a read error: a sequence one base away is much more abundant. The chain is built from TRBV27 and TRBJ1-5; D gene uncertain. Germline CDR1 is MNHEY and CDR2 is SMNVEV (reference sequence). This CDR3 has 13 residues. This CDR3 is CASSLSYAKPQRF. CDR3 nucleotide sequence: TGTGCCAGCAGTTTAAGTTACGCGAAGCCCCAGCGTTTT.

This clonotype was detected many times. The J gene is TRBJ2-2, the V gene TRBV7-9; D remains ambiguous. The V end was cut by 5 bases, the J end by 0 bases, with 13 bases between. The length of the CDR3 is 16 residues. Per germline, CDR1 SEHNR and CDR2 FQNEAQ (reference sequence). The CDR3 DNA reads as TGTGCCAGCAGCATCAACTCATACGCGAACACCGGGGAGCTGTTTTTT. It yields the protein CASSINSYANTGELFF.

This clonotype was detected once. A much larger clone differs from this one at a single base, so this may be a read error. This sequence joins TRBV6-6 and TRBJ1-4; 9 positions agree with TRBD1. This CDR3 comprises 14 residues. Germline CDR1 is MNHNY and CDR2 is SVGAGI (reference sequence). DNA for the CDR3: TGTGCCAGCAATGACAGGGGGTGGAATGAAAAACCGTTTTTT. Translated, it gives CASNDRGWNEKPFF.

This clonotype was recorded many times. The V and J genes are TRBV12-3 or TRBV12-4 and TRBJ2-1; the D gene is possibly TRBD1 (5 bases). The CDR3 is made up of 12 amino acids. V gave up 5 bases and J gave up 8 bases, with 10 bases separating them. This CDR3 reads CASSNQGYEQFF. CDR3 coding DNA: TGTGCCAGCAGTAACCAGGGATATGAGCAGTTCTTC.

Note on this clonotype: Since the CDR3 does not end with the conserved phenylalanine or tryptophan, this likely comes from a read error. V is TRBV4-3 and J is TRBJ1-1, with 10 bases identical to TRBD1. Germline-derived CDR1 and CDR2 are LGHNA and YSLEER. With 1 base clipped from V and 7 bases from J, the junction kept 6 bases outside the gene matches. The length of the CDR3 is 15 residues. As DNA, the CDR3 is TGCGCCAGCAGCCAAGGGACAGGGGGTGAGGGTGAAGCTTTCCTC. It encodes CASSQGTGGEGEAFL.

This clonotype was seen at least ten times. The CDR3 DNA reads as TGTGCCAGCAGACCAAACTCCGGGCAGTACGAGCAGTACTTC. As protein: CASRPNSGQYEQYF. The V gene is TRBV12-3 or TRBV12-4, the J gene TRBJ2-7; D call uncertain. Trimming stripped 6 bases from V and 4 bases from J, with 16 bases between. The CDR3 length is 14 residues.

There are many counts of this clonotype. CDR3 nucleotide sequence: TGTGCCAGCAGCCCGGCCGGGTCGACCGAGCAGTACTTC. This translates into CASSPAGSTEQYF. The V and J genes are TRBV7-9 and TRBJ2-7; D unclear. The CDR3 consists of 13 residues. Germline CDR1 SEHNR, CDR2 FQNEAQ (reference sequence). Deletions cut 5 bases from V and 6 bases from J, with 14 bases between.

Many counts were recorded for this clonotype. The chain couples TRBV5-1 to TRBJ1-3; D is unclear. CDR1 is SGHRS, CDR2 YFSETQ, per germline. The CDR3 runs 16 residues. V shed 3 bases and J shed 8 bases, with 21 bases lying between them. The CDR3 coding sequence is TGCGCCAGCAGCTCCAGACCTTACATCTTCGAGGACACCATATATTTT. Protein product: CASSSRPYIFEDTIYF.

The chain joins TRBV6-5 to TRBJ2-5; TRBD2 agrees at 8 bases. Germline CDR1 MNHEY, CDR2 SVGAGI. The V and J ends lost 0 bases and 5 bases, in that order; junction bases with no gene match: 5. CDR3 size: 15 residues. CDR3 in amino acids: CASSYSIPSGETQYF. The CDR3 DNA is TGTGCCAGCAGTTACTCGATCCCTAGCGGGGAGACCCAGTACTTC.

The gene calls are TRBV13 and TRBJ1-3; D is ambiguous. Trimming took off 5 bases at V and 0 bases at J, with 2 bases between the two ends. Germline CDR1 PRHDT, CDR2 FYEKMQ (reference sequence). The CDR3 is 12 residues long. The CDR3 DNA reads TGTGCCAGCAGCGTCTCTGGAAACACCATATATTTT. Translation gives CASSVSGNTIYF. Based on the CDR3 plus reference TRBV13 and TRBJ1-3, the full variable domain is AAGVIQSPRHLIKEKRETATLKCYPIPRHDTVYWYQQGPGQDPQFLISFYEKMQSDKGSIPDRFSAQQFSDYHSELNMSSLELGDSALYFCASSVSGNTIYFGEGSWLTVV.

Concerning this clonotype: Given a much more abundant clone one base away, this may be a read error. The chain is built from TRBV2 and TRBJ1-1, with D hard to call. The CDR3 is 16 amino acids. Germline lookup yields CDR1 SNHLY and CDR2 FYNNEI. The chain's CDR3 is CASSEDQTANPFEDFF. The CDR3 DNA reads as TGTGCCAGCAGTGAAGATCAAACAGCGAACCCTTTTGAAGATTTCTTT. Filled out from reference TRBV2 and TRBJ1-1, the complete variable domain reads EPEVTQTPSHQVTQMGQEVILRCVPISNHLYFYWYRQILGQKVEFLVSFYNNEISEKSEIFDDQFSVERPDGSNFTLKIRSTKLEDSAMYFCASSEDQTANPFEDFFGQGTRLTVV.

V is TRBV9 and J is TRBJ2-7; weak D call: TRBD2 (6 bases). This CDR3 region has 14 residues. V dropped 5 bases and J dropped 2 bases, with 14 bases sitting between them. Germline lookup yields CDR1 SGDLS and CDR2 YYNGEE. The CDR3 here is CASSLGGAPYEQYF. In nucleotides, the CDR3 is TGTGCCAGCAGTCTCGGGGGTGCCCCCTACGAGCAGTACTTC.

The chain employs TRBV7-6 and TRBJ2-7, with D unclear. The germline CDR1 and CDR2 sequences are SGHVS and FNYEAQ. V dropped 5 bases and J dropped 0 bases, with 14 bases sitting between them. The CDR3 is made up of 15 amino acids. CDR3 DNA: TGTGCCAGCAGCCCCCGTTCCTCGAGCTCCTACGAGCAGTACTTC. It yields the protein CASSPRSSSSYEQYF.

This clonotype was seen at least ten times. The J gene is TRBJ1-5, the V gene TRBV7-9; D is ambiguous. Trimming took off 1 base at V and 4 bases at J, with 8 bases between the two ends. This CDR3 spans 14 amino acids. The germline CDR1 and CDR2 sequences are SEHNR and FQNEAQ (reference sequence). CDR3 sequence (DNA): TGTGCCAGCAGCTTAGATGCCCTAAATCAGCCCCAGCATTTT. It encodes CASSLDALNQPQHF.

To note about this clonotype: Since a much larger clone is just one base distant, this may be a read error. The chain uses TRBV6-4 and TRBJ2-1; D not resolved. Trimming took 4 bases from V and 8 from J, leaving 6 bases between them. Germline lookup yields CDR1 MRHNA and CDR2 SNTAGT. This CDR3 contains 11 residues. The CDR3 protein is CASSVGYEQFF. The DNA for the CDR3 is TGTGCCAGCAGTGTTGGGTATGAGCAGTTCTTC.